Sequencing of this TCR beta chain was carried out in a study of regulatory T cells in long-lasting Graves disease (dated by TCRdb to 2020 to 2023). Broadly, across the study: In the newly diagnosed Graves' disease group, patients had been taking antithyroid drugs for less than 3 months. This study used TCR sequencing and RNA sequencing of peripheral blood to compare persistent Graves' disease patients against newly diagnosed Graves' disease patients. The study was conducted in China and was registered as a clinical trial. TCR sequencing covered about 13 persistent and around 20 newly diagnosed Graves' disease patients, 33 samples in total.

Receptor libraries were prepared by multiplex PCR. The sequencing machine was an Illumina HiSeq 4000. TCR beta libraries were built with iRepertoire HTBI primers and Arm-PCR amplification of CDR3 regions. Before sequencing, the PCR products went through gel purification. The original methods were these. Across samples, some 62 TRBV and roughly 15 TRBJ segments were identified and used for gene usage analysis of CDR3 amino acid clonotypes. Filtered high-quality paired reads were merged into contigs using COPE and FqMerger. BLAST was used to align contigs to IMGT TRBV, TRBD and TRBJ reference genes, with CDR3 defined following IMGT. Any clonotype with a frequency above 0.1% was classified as a highly expanded clone. Shannon entropy served as the measure of repertoire diversity, while the Gini coefficient captured V-J evenness. Public clonotypes were defined as clonotypes shared by more than one individual. TCRdb trimmed public reads at Q25 via fastp, called clones via MiXCR and kept in-frame beta chains. Each entry is one CDR3 protein sequence, shown with its most common DNA and genes. These V and J calls originate from TCRdb's pipeline instead of the authors' own analysis. The sample table records about 430,000 distinct CDR3 sequences; approximately 16% of these occur just once. The ten largest account for over 7.5% of the sample.

The time point label of this sample denotes: newly diagnosed GD, antithyroid drugs for less than 3 months. For both TCR sequencing and RNA sequencing, RNA was extracted from PBMCs in TRIzol. The diagnosis of Graves' disease followed American Thyroid Association guidelines. Patients for the study were recruited at an endocrinology department in Xi'an, China. Each patient gave approximately 9.7 milliliters of peripheral blood, collected in an EDTA anticoagulant tube. PBMCs were isolated by Ficoll Paque Plus density gradient separation without further T cell sorting. An Agilent 2100 Bioanalyzer and agarose gel were used to check RNA quality, and a NanoDrop 2000 was used to measure RNA concentration. Via the germline V gene, CDR1 is SGHVS and CDR2 FQNEAQ. From its cysteine to its phenylalanine, the CDR3 spans 19 amino acids. Just the 57-base CDR3 DNA is kept, in frame starting at base 1. The full study reports these points: The study examined only peripheral blood because the primary lesion, thyroid tissue, could not be accessed. Persistent patients shared more public clonotypes among themselves (around 2,800) than newly diagnosed patients did (over 950). Compared with newly diagnosed patients, persistent Graves' disease patients had lower TCR Shannon entropy and fewer highly expanded clones, which suggests clonal expansion. The small sample size was acknowledged by the authors as a limitation that may reduce accuracy. TRBV28, TRBJ1-2 and TRBJ2-5 were preferentially used in persistent disease, while TRBV20-1 and TRBJ2-1 were favored in newly diagnosed disease. Sequencing and analysis were restricted to the TCR beta chain.

In regard to this clonotype: Its target antigen remains unknown. Since a much larger clone is just one base distant, this may be a read error.

This sample also belongs to another study, concerning T cells in Graves' hyperthyroidism and ophthalmopathy. Per the second study: Stable Graves' hyperthyroidism was defined as the absence of progression to ophthalmopathy over 18 months of follow-up. The hyperthyroidism patients were between 18 and 65 years old and newly diagnosed, with a disease duration of less than 2 months. Patients with uncontrolled infections, other autoimmune diseases, pregnancy or lactation were excluded. Diagnoses were based on clinical symptoms, serum thyroxine and TRAb, thyroid ultrasound and orbital computed tomography. The TCR CDR3 was subjected to a first round of RT-PCR using the HTBI primer set and the Qiagen OneStep RT-PCR kit. Most expanded thyroid clonotypes (frequency above 0.001) were also found in blood, which suggests that blood repertoires may mirror thyroid immune responses. A model built on a 13 V-J signature distinguished ophthalmopathy from stable hyperthyroidism, reaching 87.88% sensitivity and around 81% specificity in cross-validation and 80%/75% in testing. In validation, progression to ophthalmopathy was predicted by the model with nearly 71% sensitivity and roughly 76% specificity, a median of approximately 7.1 months before onset. A discovery cohort of about a hundred patients, fewer than 50 with Graves' ophthalmopathy and about 58 with stable Graves' hyperthyroidism, was used to find distinguishing TCR V-J signatures. Whether ophthalmopathy could be predicted prospectively was tested in an independent validation cohort made up of 18 to 20 hyperthyroidism patients plus 17 patients who later progressed to ophthalmopathy. The approximately 98 discovery patients were randomly divided into training and test sets at a 7:3 ratio. Thyroid tissue and blood T-cell repertoires from about 6 Graves' hyperthyroidism patients were also compared in the study. After sampling, hyperthyroidism patients received methimazole starting at 30 mg daily, and ophthalmopathy patients received high-dose intravenous methylprednisolone. A second multiplex PCR round built the libraries, followed by size selection and purification. The libraries were sequenced on an Illumina HiSeq2000 using paired-end 100 bp reads. SOAPnuke was used to process the raw data, removing reads that contained adapters or uncalled bases, had a mean Phred below 15, or lacked an exact match to the constant primer or identifier. High-quality paired reads were merged using COPE v1.2.5, and each unique nucleotide sequence was defined as a clonotype. MiTCR v1.1 was used to align clonotypes to the IMGT TRBV, TRBD and TRBJ reference segments. The analysis was restricted to V-J combinations with a frequency above 0.0001, which together covered about 99% of the repertoires. A TCS score was defined as the ratio between F50 (clonal expansion) and ExV (chaos), using BLOSUM62-based TCRdist between CDR3 peptides within each V-J. Welch's t-statistics and random forest reduced roughly 500 V-J features to roughly 13, which were used in a naive Bayes classifier (R e1071). No statistical method was used to fix the sample size in advance, and group allocation was not hidden from the investigators. TCR Vbeta CDR3 sequencing of 120 to 150 peripheral blood samples (roughly 41 ophthalmopathy, under 80 hyperthyroidism and 17 progressor patients) is reported in the paper.

The source was peripheral blood mononuclear cells (PBMCs), collected at new diagnosis, from a patient treated with antithyroid drugs. The receptor chain draws on TRBV7-8 and TRBJ2-3; TRBD2 lines up with 7 middle nucleotides. This TCR came from a woman aged 40 to 50 with Graves disease. Donor details come from another sample of the same person, matched by shared clones. The encoded CDR3 is CASSNPGGIGRTSSYERYF. In nucleotide form, the sequence is TGTGCCAGCAGCAATCCCGGGGGTATCGGCAGGACTAGTTCCTACGAGCGGTACTTC.